These 25 T cell receptor beta chains were sequenced from one sample in a study of shared clonotypes between healthy human individuals. The naive CD8 fraction comprised CD45RO-negative cells positively selected for CCR7 and excluded terminally differentiated effector memory CD45RA+ cells. Here immunoSEQ multiplex PCR was the method, and the copy in TCRdb shows in-frame clones only, minus some. This sample has 600,000 or so clones, with about 98% found just once. The material sequenced was naive CD8+ T cells sorted from blood. These receptors originate from a man aged 30-40 years in good health.

The V gene is TRBV6-1, the J gene TRBJ2-3; D not certain. This CDR3 is built from 15 residues. Germline CDR1 and CDR2: MNHNS and SASEGT. V lost 3 bases and J lost 0, with 10 bases in between. The CDR3 region is CASSDFSTSTDTQYF. CDR3 sequence (DNA): TGTGCCAGCAGTGACTTTTCTACTAGCACAGATACGCAGTATTTT.

The rearrangement uses TRBV10-3 and TRBJ1-5, with D maybe TRBD1 (5 bases). The CDR3 sequence is 16 residues long. In germline, CDR1 is ENHRY, CDR2 SYGVKD. With 0 bases removed from V and 1 base from J, the gap between germline ends came to 10 bases. The CDR3 region is CAISESGGTSNQPQHF. The CDR3 nucleotides read TGTGCCATCAGTGAGTCGGGAGGGACGAGCAATCAGCCCCAGCATTTT.

V is TRBV18 and J is TRBJ2-7, with D possibly TRBD1 on 7 matching bases. V was trimmed by 8 bases and J by 2 bases, leaving 19 bases between them. The CDR3 length is 15 residues. The germline V gene encodes CDR1 KGHSH and CDR2 LQKENI. Written as DNA, the CDR3 is TGTGCCAGCCACTCGCGGGACAGCCTAACCTACGAGCAGTACTTC. Its protein product is CASHSRDSLTYEQYF.

The rearrangement joins TRBV20-1 to TRBJ2-7; D gene unclear. The V gene's germline CDR1 is DFQATT and CDR2 SNEGSKA (reference sequence). CDR3 size: 11 residues. Trimming took 1 base from V and 5 from J, leaving 6 bases between them. CDR3 amino acids: CSARGLDEQYF. For the CDR3, the DNA is TGCAGTGCTAGAGGCTTGGACGAGCAGTACTTC.

CDR3 sequence: CAGRQGGYEQYF. The CDR3 DNA follows: TGTGCCGGGAGACAGGGGGGCTACGAGCAGTACTTC. The chain is built from TRBV2 and TRBJ2-7; 9 nucleotides match TRBD1. CDR1 SNHLY and CDR2 FYNNEI come from the germline V gene. The CDR3 is 12 residues long. Trimming took 11 bases from V and 3 from J; bases not matched to a gene: 5.

The rearrangement joins TRBV10-3 to TRBJ1-5; 8 bases map to TRBD1. Germline CDR1 ENHRY, CDR2 SYGVKD. The junction had 3 bases not matched to a gene; V was cut back by 1 base and J by 4 bases. This CDR3 comprises 15 residues. The CDR3 nucleotides are TGTGCCATCAGTGAGTTTCGACAGGGGAATCAGCCCCAGCATTTT. Encoded protein: CAISEFRQGNQPQHF.

The CDR3 DNA is TGTGCCAGCAGTATGGACAGATCTGGAAACACCATATATTTT. Its protein is CASSMDRSGNTIYF. The gene calls are TRBV7-9 and TRBJ1-3; D perhaps matches TRBD1 (6 bases). Germline CDR1 reads SEHNR; CDR2 reads FQNEAQ (reference sequence). Trimming removed 6 bases at V and 1 base at J, with 10 bases between. The CDR3 runs to 14 residues.

The gene calls are TRBV7-9 and TRBJ2-7, with D perhaps TRBD1 (6 bases). The CDR3 is made up of 13 amino acids. Between the trimmed V and J ends, which lost 5 bases and 3 bases, there was a span of 11 bases. In germline, CDR1 is SEHNR, CDR2 FQNEAQ (reference sequence). Here the CDR3 DNA reads TGTGCCAGCAGCGGACAGAACCTCTACGAGCAGTACTTC. Encoded protein: CASSGQNLYEQYF.

The V call is TRBV9, the J call TRBJ1-1, with TRBD1 identical over 8 bases. Germline V CDR1 and CDR2: SGDLS, YYNGEE. CDR3 length: 15 amino acids. V gave up 0 bases and J gave up 4 bases; unmatched junction bases: 5. Here the CDR3 reads CASSVVAGQGTEAFF. The DNA of the CDR3 is TGTGCCAGCAGCGTAGTTGCCGGACAGGGCACTGAAGCTTTCTTT.

This clone appeared once. This chain joins TRBV5-1 and TRBJ2-7, with 10 bases lining up with TRBD2. Trimming took 4 bases from V and 4 from J; bases not matched to a gene: 8. CDR3 length: 15 amino acids. Germline CDR1 and CDR2: SGHRS and YFSETQ. CDR3 in amino acids: CASSNGAGGAYEQYF. CDR3 nucleotide sequence: TGCGCCAGCAGCAACGGAGCGGGAGGGGCATACGAGCAGTACTTC.

The chain uses TRBV9 and TRBJ2-3, with D unclear. V was shortened by 5 bases and J by 2 bases, with 12 bases between the two germline ends. Germline values: CDR1 SGDLS, CDR2 YYNGEE. The CDR3 runs 14 residues. CDR3 nucleotide sequence: TGTGCCAGCAGTGACCGCCCGGACACAGATACGCAGTATTTT. Protein: CASSDRPDTDTQYF.

V is TRBV7-6 and J is TRBJ2-3; TRBD2 agrees at 12 bases. The germline CDR1 and CDR2 sequences are SGHVS and FNYEAQ. V gave up 4 bases and J gave up 2 bases; unmatched junction bases: 13. This CDR3 region has 19 residues. The chain's CDR3 is CASSSPKLAGGKNTDTQYF. CDR3 DNA: TGTGCCAGCAGCTCCCCAAAACTAGCGGGAGGCAAAAACACAGATACGCAGTATTTT. Filled out from reference TRBV7-6 and TRBJ2-3, the complete variable domain reads GAGVSQSPRYKVTKRGQDVALRCDPISGHVSLYWYRQALGQGPEFLTYFNYEAQQDKSGLPNDRFSAERPEGSISTLTIQRTEQRDSAMYRCASSSPKLAGGKNTDTQYFGPGTRLTVL.

This rearrangement joins TRBV6-5 to TRBJ2-7, with D tentatively TRBD1 or TRBD2 (5 bases each). Trimming shortened V by 2 bases and J by 3 bases, and 8 bases separated the two germline ends. The CDR3 has 13 amino acids. Germline V gene lookup returns CDR1 MNHEY and CDR2 SVGAGI. The CDR3 here is CASSYGTFYEQYF. For the CDR3, the DNA is TGTGCCAGCAGTTACGGGACGTTCTACGAGCAGTACTTC.

The rearrangement joins TRBV27 to TRBJ1-1, with a tentative D call TRBD1 (5 bases). CDR3 length: 15 amino acids. Trimming pared 3 bases from V and 4 bases from J, leaving 15 bases between. Germline CDR1 and CDR2: MNHEY and SMNVEV (reference sequence). The CDR3 region is CASSFGGTLGTEAFF. The CDR3 DNA reads TGTGCCAGCAGTTTTGGGGGGACGTTGGGCACTGAAGCTTTCTTT.

The genes are TRBV9 and TRBJ2-7, with D maybe TRBD2 (6 bases). Deletions cut 0 bases from V and 4 bases from J, with 14 bases between. Germline V gene data show CDR1 as SGDLS and CDR2 as YYNGEE. This CDR3 spans 15 amino acids. In nucleotides, the CDR3 is TGTGCCAGCAGCGTAGAGGCGGGACGTGAGTACGAGCAGTACTTC. Translated, it gives CASSVEAGREYEQYF.

The chain employs TRBV7-9 and TRBJ2-5; 10 bases map to TRBD2. With V trimmed by 2 bases and J by 4 bases, 16 bases remained unmatched. The CDR3 spans 19 residues. From germline, CDR1 is SEHNR and CDR2 FQNEAQ (reference sequence). Written as DNA, the CDR3 is TGTGCCAGCAGCTTAAGGAAATGGGCTAGCGGGAGCAGTGGAGAGACCCAGTACTTC. Its translation is CASSLRKWASGSSGETQYF.

V gene TRBV25-1 combines with J gene TRBJ2-1; D remains ambiguous. The germline V gene encodes CDR1 MGHDK and CDR2 SYGVNS. The CDR3 has 13 amino acids. Trimming removed 2 bases from V and 4 bases from J, with 6 bases in between. The CDR3 nucleotides are TGTGCCAGCAGTGAAAACTGGTACAATGAGCAGTTCTTC. Its translation: CASSENWYNEQFF.

V gene TRBV11-3 combines with J gene TRBJ2-6, with a weak D call TRBD2 (6 bases). The V gene lost 3 bases and the J gene lost 0 bases, with 12 bases spanning the gap. CDR1 is SGHNT, CDR2 YENEEA, per germline. The CDR3 loop spans 17 amino acids. CDR3 sequence (DNA): TGTGCCAGCAGCTTGGCTAGCGAGGGCTCTGGGGCCAACGTCCTGACTTTC. It encodes CASSLASEGSGANVLTF.

The chain joins TRBV7-6 to TRBJ2-3, with D unclear. Per germline, CDR1 SGHVS and CDR2 FNYEAQ. The CDR3 spans 12 residues. The V end was cut by 3 bases, the J end by 6 bases, with 7 bases between. CDR3 residues: CASSFSGDTQYF. As DNA, the CDR3 is TGTGCCAGCAGCTTCAGTGGGGATACGCAGTATTTT.

The rearrangement links TRBV5-1 to TRBJ2-7, with D unresolved. The germline V gene has CDR1 SGHRS and CDR2 YFSETQ. The CDR3 sequence is 15 residues long. V gave up 7 bases and J gave up 3 bases, with 20 bases separating them. The CDR3 coding sequence is TGCGCCAGCTCCCCTGAGTTTGGTCAAAACTACGAGCAGTACTTC. It encodes CASSPEFGQNYEQYF.

This chain connects TRBV9 to TRBJ2-2, with TRBD1 matching 11 bases. The germline CDR1 and CDR2 sequences are SGDLS and YYNGEE. After removal of 4 bases from V and 6 bases from J, the junction contained 11 bases not matched to a gene. The CDR3 consists of 17 residues. As DNA, the CDR3 is TGTGCCAGCAGCCCGGACAGGGGGCCGGTCACTTCCGGGGAGCTGTTTTTT. Its protein is CASSPDRGPVTSGELFF.

The CDR3 sequence: CASSSPEAYYNEQFF. CDR3 in DNA: TGTGCCAGCAGTTCACCCGAGGCCTACTACAATGAGCAGTTCTTC. The V gene is TRBV7-9, the J gene TRBJ2-1; D remains unclear. The CDR3 spans 15 residues. Germline V gene data show CDR1 as SEHNR and CDR2 as FQNEAQ (reference sequence). V lost 6 bases and J 3 bases, leaving 15 bases between the germline ends.

J is TRBJ2-5 and V is TRBV13; no definite D call. This CDR3 has 12 amino acids. V lost 4 bases, J lost 5 bases, and 8 bases lay in between. CDR1 and CDR2 from the germline V gene are PRHDT and FYEKMQ (reference sequence). CDR3 nucleotide sequence: TGTGCCAGCAGCTCCTCGTGGGAGACCCAGTACTTC. This codes for CASSSSWETQYF.

Only one count was recorded for this clone. The chain has TRBV2 and TRBJ2-2, with D possibly being TRBD1 or TRBD2 (6 bases each). The CDR3 has 12 residues. Germline-derived CDR1 and CDR2 are SNHLY and FYNNEI. V lost 8 bases to trimming and J lost 6 bases, with 10 bases between them. CDR3 protein: CASLRGAGELFF. The CDR3 DNA is TGTGCCAGCCTTAGGGGGGCCGGGGAGCTGTTTTTT.

CDR3 in amino acids: CASSESLTFREGYEQYF. The CDR3 nucleotides read TGTGCCAGCAGTGAATCCCTTACCTTCCGGGAGGGCTACGAGCAGTACTTC. J is TRBJ2-7 and V is TRBV6-1; TRBD2 matches 8 bases. V trimming: 2 bases; J trimming: 3 bases; junction bases outside the gene matches: 12. The germline V gene has CDR1 MNHNS and CDR2 SASEGT. The CDR3 spans 17 residues.